This T cell receptor (beta chain) comes out of a study of CD8+ T cells in alopecia areata. Study overall: Each of the treated patients was given oral tofacitinib, 5 to 10 mg twice daily, for moderate-to-severe alopecia areata.

This CDR3 contains 17 residues. The germline V gene has CDR1 GTSNPN and CDR2 SVGIG (reference sequence). Trimming at V came to 0 bases and at J to 0 bases, leaving 6 bases not matched to a gene. cDNA serving as the sequencing template came from extracted, reverse transcribed RNA. Only in-frame clones appear in the TCRdb table, and some are missing; sequencing was by immunoSEQ multiplex PCR. The sample has 60,000 to 90,000 clones, around 65% seen once. As for this clone: Antigen specificity is unknown.

General observations from the study: Association of baseline CD8+ expansion with response is uncertain owing to one nonresponder. Clonality exceeded that of normal scalp in lesional scalp, most notably in alopecia totalis/universalis.

The treatment was: oral pan-JAK inhibitor, 5-10 mg twice daily. Peripheral blood samples and lesional scalp punch biopsies were obtained from alopecia areata patients. The TCR sequence derives from a human donor with alopecia areata. J is TRBJ2-3 and V is TRBV30; 10 bases match TRBD1. Material: CD8+ T cells sorted from blood, obtained at week 24, from a patient treated with tofacitinib. In DNA form, the CDR3 reads TGTGCCTGGAGTGTAGGGACAGGGGACTTTAGCACAGATACGCAGTATTTT. Residues: CAWSVGTGDFSTDTQYF.